This T cell receptor (beta chain) was observed in a study of Graves' ophthalmopathy and Graves' hyperthyroidism. Amplification targeted the TCR beta CDR3 regions, with RNA transcripts as the source material. RT-PCR with HTBI primers came first, then second-round multiplex PCR. TCRdb independently ran MiXCR on the multiplex PCR reads; one entry per CDR3 protein. The sample lists more than 150,000 distinct CDR3 sequences; 37% were seen once. Disease in donors with ophthalmopathy had moderate-to-severe activity, CAS ≥3, NOSPECS ≥4 and under 3 months' duration. Thyroid ultrasound, orbital computed tomography, TRAb, serum thyroxine and clinical symptoms formed the basis of diagnosis. The PBMCs were taken from over 9.5 ml of fresh peripheral blood. This clonotype originated in a woman aged 40 to 50 with Graves' ophthalmopathy. The sequencing sample was made of peripheral blood.

The CDR3 nucleotides are TGTGCCAGCAGCTTACATCAGGGTGGCAATCAGCCCCAGCATTTT. This translates into CASSLHQGGNQPQHF. The J gene is TRBJ1-5, the V gene TRBV11-2, with D perhaps TRBD1 (5 bases). V was trimmed by 2 bases and J by 2 bases, leaving 10 bases between them. Germline loops: CDR1 SGHAT, CDR2 FQNNGV. This CDR3 has 15 amino acids.